This T cell receptor beta chain is drawn from a study of blood T cells in healthy people across ages. General study results and limits: Per-million-T-cell TCR beta diversity fell roughly linearly with age. Long-lived donors carried more naive CD4+ cells and greater diversity than aged donors.

In regard to this clonotype: Its antigen is still unknown.

Germline V gene lookup returns CDR1 SEHNR and CDR2 FQNEAQ (reference sequence). The V gene end was trimmed by 3 bases and the J gene end by 9 bases; junction bases not matched to a gene: 11. The CDR3 spans 15 residues. A second PCR of 7 to 11 cycles used a sample-barcoded 5' primer and a J-beta primer mix. Researchers report that a template-switch adaptor with 12 random nucleotides tagged each cDNA molecule. From the 5' RACE reads, TCRdb called clonotypes with MiXCR, one entry per CDR3 protein. This table holds 800,000 or so distinct CDR3 sequences, 55% to 65% found once. The sample was blood. The chain joins TRBV7-9 to TRBJ2-1; the match to TRBD1 covers 7 bases. This clonotype was sampled from a man younger than 45 in good health. This CDR3 reads CASSFDDTPGGEQFF. CDR3 DNA: TGTGCCAGCAGCTTCGATGACACCCCAGGGGGTGAGCAGTTCTTC.